One sample yielded the 5 T cell receptor beta chains listed below, sequenced in a study of tumor-infiltrating lymphocytes in oesophageal squamous cell carcinoma. TCRdb fed the PCR reads into MiXCR, producing one record per CDR3 protein. This table has just over 15,000 distinct CDR3 sequences, approximately 50% appearing once. The source material was esophageal tumor tissue. These receptors all come from a male donor with esophageal squamous cell carcinoma.

To note about this clonotype: Without the conserved terminal phenylalanine or tryptophan, this CDR3 likely stems from a read error. No DNA is shown, since the ends of the CDR3 on it are uncertain; the CDR3 is the one TCRdb lists. The rearrangement joins TRBV27 to TRBJ2-3; the D call TRBD1 from the table was never checked on the DNA. Germline V lookup: CDR1 MNHEY, CDR2 SMNVEV (reference sequence). The CDR3 is 17 amino acids in total, end residues counted. CDR3 amino acids: CASSTQERGSTEAFFGQ.

Of note for this clonotype: Given a much more abundant clone one base away, this may be a read error. The genes are TRBV12-3 or TRBV12-4 and TRBJ2-4; 10 nucleotides align to TRBD2. This CDR3 contains 14 residues. V lost 6 bases and J lost 13; bases outside the gene matches: 12. CDR3 nucleotide sequence: TGTGCCAGCAGAGAGAGCGGGAGGGACAATGAGCAGTACTTC. As protein: CASRESGRDNEQYF.

This clonotype occurred a few times. The chain combines TRBV7-6 with TRBJ2-5; 9 bases fit TRBD1. This CDR3 spans 15 amino acids. From germline, CDR1 is SGHVS and CDR2 FNYEAQ. Trimming took 3 bases from V and 7 from J; bases not matched to a gene: 9. The CDR3 DNA reads TGTGCCAGCAGCTTTTACGGAACGGACAGGGGGACCCAGTACTTC. It yields the protein CASSFYGTDRGTQYF.

Worth noting for this clonotype: Since a much larger clone is just one base distant, this may be a read error. The rearrangement joins TRBV5-1 to TRBJ2-5, with D hard to call. The CDR3 runs 13 residues. The V gene lost 4 bases and the J gene lost 11 bases, with 18 bases spanning the gap. Germline V lookup: CDR1 SGHRS, CDR2 YFSETQ. CDR3 amino acids: CASSVPVGDEQYF. In nucleotides, the CDR3 is TGCGCCAGCAGCGTCCCAGTTGGCGATGAGCAGTACTTC.

A few counts support this clonotype. The missing conserved phenylalanine or tryptophan at the end of this CDR3 makes a read error likely. It is unclear where the CDR3 begins or ends on the DNA, so no DNA is shown, and the CDR3 is as TCRdb lists it. The V gene is TRBV28, the J gene TRBJ2-1. In germline, CDR1 is MDHEN, CDR2 SYDVKM. The CDR3 adds up to 14 amino acids, both ends counted. CDR3 sequence reads: CASSLSFYGYTFGS.